The 21 T cell receptor beta chains reported below all come from one sample, sequenced in a study of tumor and adjacent non-tumor tissue in lung cancer. RNA was extracted from bulk tissue without any cell sorting. A modified ARM-PCR protocol with three rounds of nested PCR amplified TCRbeta. MiXCR, run by TCRdb on the multiplex PCR reads, gives a single entry per CDR3 protein. The sample records 60,000 to 85,000 distinct CDR3 sequences, roughly 80% being singletons. Sequenced material: lung tumor tissue. These receptors came from a woman in her forties or fifties with non-small cell lung cancer.

Comments on this clonotype: A clone one base away is much larger, so this may be a read error. This rearrangement joins TRBV4-2 to TRBJ2-1; no reliable D call. The CDR3 extends over 13 amino acids. The germline V gene has CDR1 LGHNA and CDR2 YNFKEQ. This chain's CDR3 is CTSSQAQYSEQFF. The CDR3 nucleotides read TGTACCAGCAGCCAAGCACAGTACAGTGAGCAGTTCTTC.

As concerns this clonotype: A much larger clone sits a single nucleotide away, making a read error possible. The genes are TRBV5-1 and TRBJ2-6; D remains unclear. The germline gives CDR1 SGHRS, CDR2 YFSETQ. The CDR3 sequence is 16 residues long. The CDR3 DNA reads TGCGCCTGCAGCATATCAACAGTGGCGGGGGCCAACGTCCTGACTTTC. Translation gives CACSISTVAGANVLTF.

As concerns this clonotype: An end of the junction differs from the germline gene, which may be a read error. The chain carries TRBV4-2 and TRBJ2-3; D gene unclear. Germline V gene sequence: CDR1 LGHNA, CDR2 YNFKEQ. The CDR3 runs 15 residues. In DNA form, the CDR3 reads TGTGCCAGCAGCCAAGAACCACTACGCACAGATATGCAGTATTTT. Amino acids: CASSQEPLRTDMQYF.

With respect to this clonotype: Here the CDR3 omits its conserved ending phenylalanine or tryptophan, so a read error is the likely source. The gene calls are TRBV12-3 or TRBV12-4 and TRBJ2-5, with no clear D. This CDR3 comprises 11 residues. The CDR3 DNA follows: TGTGCAAGCAGTTCTTACGAGACCCAGTACTCC. Amino acid sequence: CASSSYETQYS.

With respect to this clonotype: A read error may account for a junction end that differs from germline. This chain links TRBV6-5 with TRBJ2-3; possibly TRBD1 or TRBD2 for D (6 bases each). CDR1 and CDR2 (germline): MNHEY, SVGAGI. There are 16 residues in the CDR3. CDR3 amino acids: CACSSLWGASTDTQYF. The CDR3 DNA reads TGTGCCTGCAGTTCCCTTTGGGGGGCGAGCACAGATACGCAGTATTTT.

V is TRBV6-1 and J is TRBJ2-2, with D perhaps TRBD1 (5 bases). CDR3 length equals 15 residues. CDR1 MNHNS and CDR2 SASEGT come from the germline V gene. CDR3 DNA sequence: TGTGTCATCAGTGATCAGGACACCCATACCGGGGAGCTGTTTTTT. As protein: CVISDQDTHTGELFF.

Comment on this clonotype: One end of the junction varies from germline; a read error may be responsible. The chain joins TRBV16 to TRBJ1-1; weak D call: TRBD1 (5 bases). The CDR3 has 15 amino acids. From germline, CDR1 is KGHSY and CDR2 FQNENV. Written as DNA, the CDR3 is TGTGCCAGCAGCCCGTTCGACAGTCCTGACACTGAAGCCTTCTTT. Encoded protein: CASSPFDSPDTEAFF.

Worth noting for this clonotype: Its ends do not fully match the called genes, so a read error is possible. The rearrangement links TRBV6-5 to TRBJ1-5; D ambiguous. The CDR3 extends over 12 amino acids. Germline V gene sequence: CDR1 MNHEY, CDR2 SVGAGI. Here the CDR3 DNA reads TGTGCCAGCAGTTTCCCCATTCAGCCCCAGAATTTT. Its translation: CASSFPIQPQNF.

In its sample, this clonotype was seen a few times. A much larger clone differs from this one at a single base, so this may be a read error. The chain uses TRBV5-4 and TRBJ2-7; TRBD1 or TRBD2 may be the D gene (5 bases each). The germline V gene has CDR1 SGHNT and CDR2 YYREEE (reference sequence). The CDR3 totals 13 residues. The CDR3 DNA follows: TGTGTCAGCAGCCTTGGGACCTCCGGGGAGCAGTACTTC. Its translation: CVSSLGTSGEQYF.

Of note for this clonotype: In this CDR3 the conserved last residue, phenylalanine or tryptophan, is missing, so a read error is likely. The chain employs TRBV20-1 and TRBJ2-2; 12 positions agree with TRBD2. The length of the CDR3 is 14 residues. CDR1 and CDR2 from the germline V gene are DFQATT and SNEGSKA (reference sequence). CDR3 amino acids: CSVRLAGDTGELFS. Written as DNA, the CDR3 is TGCAGTGTTAGACTAGCGGGAGACACAGGGGAGCTGTTTTCT.

This chain uses TRBV5-5 with TRBJ1-6; tentative D call: TRBD1 (6 bases). This CDR3 is 16 amino acids long. The V end lost 4 bases, the J end lost 4 bases, and 15 bases lay between the germline ends. Germline lookup yields CDR1 SGHKS and CDR2 YYEKEE (reference sequence). Here the CDR3 reads CASSDIRDKYNSPLHF. The CDR3 DNA is TGTGCCAGCAGCGATATCCGGGACAAGTATAATTCACCCCTCCACTTT.

With respect to this clonotype: Possible read error: a much larger clone is one base away. This sequence joins TRBV12-3 or TRBV12-4 and TRBJ2-1; D tentatively reads TRBD1 or TRBD2 (6 bases each). The CDR3 covers 11 residues. CDR3 in amino acids: CVSSLEGEEFF. DNA of the CDR3: TGTGTCAGCAGTTTAGAGGGGGAGGAGTTCTTC.

As to this clonotype: Germline is not matched at one junction end, which may reflect a read error. The CDR3: CAYSFENTGELFF. CDR3 DNA sequence: TGTGCCTACAGCTTCGAGAACACTGGGGAGCTGTTTTTT. The V gene is TRBV11-2, the J gene TRBJ2-2; unclear D gene. The length of the CDR3 is 13 residues. CDR1 is SGHAT and CDR2 is FQNNGV in the germline V gene.

This clonotype was seen many times. The V call is TRBV20-1, the J call TRBJ1-5, with TRBD1 as a possible D gene (5 bases). V gave up 1 base and J gave up 1 base, with 8 bases separating them. This CDR3 contains 14 residues. Germline V gene sequence: CDR1 DFQATT, CDR2 SNEGSKA (reference sequence). This CDR3 reads CSARGGRSNQPQHF. The DNA of the CDR3 is TGCAGTGCTAGAGGGGGCAGAAGCAATCAGCCCCAGCATTTT.

Worth noting for this clonotype: As the CDR3 is not closed by the conserved phenylalanine or tryptophan, this likely results from a read error. The J gene is TRBJ1-1, the V gene TRBV28; D is possibly TRBD1 (6 bases). The CDR3 loop spans 18 amino acids. Trimming pared 7 bases from V and 5 bases from J, leaving 29 bases between. Germline V lookup: CDR1 MDHEN, CDR2 SYDVKM. The CDR3 region has the DNA TGTGCCAGCAACCCCTCGAAGGGTCTGGGGACATTCGATACTGAAGCTTTCTAT. Translated: CASNPSKGLGTFDTEAFY.

Comments on this clonotype: One end of the junction varies from germline; a read error may be responsible. The chain has TRBV11-3 and TRBJ2-2, with 8 positions matching TRBD2. Per the germline V gene, CDR1 is SGHNT and CDR2 is YENEEA. The CDR3 totals 14 residues. The CDR3 nucleotides are TGTGCCTGCAGCCTAGCGGGTGGCACAGGGGAGCTGTTTTTT. Its translation is CACSLAGGTGELFF.

This chain joins TRBV11-2 and TRBJ2-2; D is undetermined. CDR3 length: 14 residues. The V end was cut by 0 bases, the J end by 5 bases, with 7 bases between. Germline assignment: CDR1 SGHAT and CDR2 FQNNGV. The CDR3 loop reads CASSLDFQTGELFF. CDR3 DNA sequence: TGTGCCAGCAGCTTAGATTTCCAGACCGGGGAGCTGTTTTTT.

The CDR3, as DNA: TGCGCCAGCAGCCAAGGTGGGGTAAACGATCACTACGAGCAGTACTTC. Translation: CASSQGGVNDHYEQYF. The V and J genes are TRBV4-1 and TRBJ2-7, with D unresolved. The ends were cut back, 1 base at V and 3 bases at J, with 16 bases in the middle. The CDR3 runs to 16 residues. Germline-derived CDR1 and CDR2 are MGHRA and YSYEKL.

Note on this clonotype: This CDR3 fails to terminate in the conserved phenylalanine or tryptophan, so it likely reflects a read error. The V call is TRBV15, the J call TRBJ2-3; D could derive from TRBD1 or TRBD2 (5 bases each). Germline loops: CDR1 LNHNV, CDR2 YYDKDF (reference sequence). V lost 0 bases and J lost 3, with 10 bases in between. The CDR3 is made up of 15 amino acids. CDR3 sequence reads: CATSREGVGTDTQYS. CDR3 DNA: TGTGCCACCAGCAGAGAGGGGGTAGGGACAGATACGCAGTATTCT.

This clonotype has only a few counts. With a much larger clone just one base away, this may be a read error. The chain recombines TRBV7-9 with TRBJ2-7; D uncertain. This CDR3 has 14 residues. Per germline, CDR1 SEHNR and CDR2 FQNEAQ (reference sequence). DNA for the CDR3: TGTGTCAGCAGCTTAGAGGTGGCAGCCAACGAGCAGTACTTC. Translation gives CVSSLEVAANEQYF.

Regarding this clonotype: Lacking the conserved final phenylalanine or tryptophan, this CDR3 likely reflects a read error. The chain recombines TRBV11-2 with TRBJ2-1, with no clear D. The CDR3 is 14 residues long. Germline V lookup: CDR1 SGHAT, CDR2 FQNNGV. The CDR3 protein is CPNSFGSADNEQFY. The CDR3 DNA is TGTCCCAACAGCTTTGGCAGTGCCGACAATGAGCAGTTCTAC.